Below, 26 T cell receptor beta chains from the same sample are listed, as sequenced in a study of shared clonotypes between healthy human individuals. Measured with immunoSEQ multiplex PCR; TCRdb has only the in-frame clones, and not every one. The profile shows about 2.3 million clones, 85% to 95% of them singletons. The sample consisted of naive CD4+ T cells from PBMCs. Specified subset: CD45RA+ positively selected. Receptor source: a man aged 18 to 30 in good health. Some clones in this sample may be carry-over from other donors' samples.

This clone was seen a few times. The rearrangement uses TRBV7-9 and TRBJ1-1; D unresolved. The V and J ends lost 3 bases and 1 base respectively, with 6 bases between them. Germline-derived CDR1 and CDR2 are SEHNR and FQNEAQ (reference sequence). This CDR3 spans 13 amino acids. The DNA for the CDR3 is TGTGCCAGCAGCTTTATTGAGAACACTGAAGCTTTCTTT. Protein product: CASSFIENTEAFF.

The rearrangement uses TRBV7-9 and TRBJ2-1, with TRBD2 as a possible D gene (6 bases). Germline loops: CDR1 SEHNR, CDR2 FQNEAQ (reference sequence). The CDR3 extends over 13 amino acids. Trimming stripped 5 bases from V and 8 bases from J, with 13 bases between. CDR3 nucleotide sequence: TGTGCCAGCAGCACTCGACTAGTCCATGAGCAGTTCTTC. Amino acids: CASSTRLVHEQFF.

Note on this clone: Other nucleotide sequences in the sample specify the same CDR3. The chain uses TRBV7-3 and TRBJ2-7; D gene unclear. The V gene lost 0 bases and the J gene lost 3 bases, with 6 bases spanning the gap. The CDR3 contains 13 residues. Per germline, CDR1 SGHTA and CDR2 FQGTGA. Here the CDR3 reads CASSLTPGYEQYF. The CDR3 DNA sequence: TGTGCCAGCAGCTTAACCCCGGGCTACGAGCAGTACTTC.

The V call is TRBV19, the J call TRBJ1-1; D is uncertain. Germline lookup yields CDR1 LNHDA and CDR2 SQIVND (reference sequence). V was shortened by 3 bases and J by 1 base, with 18 bases between the two germline ends. The CDR3 runs to 17 residues. Here the CDR3 DNA reads TGTGCCAGTAGTATTAGGATGTGGGGTTTGGGGAACACTGAAGCTTTCTTT. Amino acids: CASSIRMWGLGNTEAFF.

As to this clone: At the DNA level, this CDR3 is encoded by other sequences in the same sample as well. The J gene is TRBJ1-2, the V gene TRBV5-4; D is uncertain. The ends were cut back, 0 bases at V and 4 bases at J, with 10 bases in the middle. The CDR3 runs 14 residues. Germline V gives CDR1 SGHNT, CDR2 YYREEE (reference sequence). The CDR3 DNA is TGTGCCAGCAGCTTGGGCGGAGAGGTCTATGGCTACACCTTC. It yields the protein CASSLGGEVYGYTF.

With regard to this clone: The germline gene is not matched at one end of the junction; a read error may be the cause. The J gene is TRBJ2-2, the V gene TRBV19, with D unclear. The CDR3 has 13 residues. In germline, CDR1 is LNHDA, CDR2 SQIVND (reference sequence). The CDR3 protein is CASSIANAGELFF. In DNA form, the CDR3 reads TGTGCCAGTAGTATTGCGAACGCCGGGGAGCTGTTTTTT.

The chain joins TRBV14 to TRBJ2-6, with D uncertain. V was clipped by 1 base and J by 1 base, with 5 bases between them. Germline assignment: CDR1 SGHDN and CDR2 FVKESK. The CDR3 has 15 residues. DNA of the CDR3: TGTGCCAGCAGCCAAGCAGTATCTGGGGCCAACGTCCTGACTTTC. This encodes CASSQAVSGANVLTF.

The J gene is TRBJ2-1, the V gene TRBV5-1, with 9 bases lining up with TRBD2. Trimming cost V 0 bases and J 14 bases; bases outside gene matches: 12. CDR1 SGHRS and CDR2 YFSETQ come from the germline V gene. The CDR3 loop spans 15 amino acids. DNA of the CDR3: TGCGCCAGCAGCTTGGACCCGGCCCAGCGGGAGGATAAGTTCTTC. It codes for CASSLDPAQREDKFF.

This clone was recorded once. The chain employs TRBV7-8 and TRBJ2-1; TRBD2 aligns across 13 bases. This CDR3 is 19 amino acids long. Germline trimming cut 3 bases from V and 3 bases from J; bases unmatched to any gene: 11. Germline V gives CDR1 SGHVS, CDR2 FQNEAQ. The CDR3 loop is CASSFLFGTSGANYNEQFF. The DNA for the CDR3 is TGTGCCAGCAGCTTTCTCTTCGGGACTAGCGGGGCCAACTACAATGAGCAGTTCTTC.

The CDR3 coding sequence is TGTGCCAGCAGCGCGGGACAGATAGACACTGAAGCTTTCTTT. Its protein product is CASSAGQIDTEAFF. V gene TRBV5-4 combines with J gene TRBJ1-1, with 7 bases fitting TRBD1. The V and J ends lost 4 bases and 3 bases, in that order; junction bases with no gene match: 6. The CDR3 length is 14 residues. Germline loops: CDR1 SGHNT, CDR2 YYREEE (reference sequence).

CDR3 bases: TGTGCCAGCAAGAGCCCGACAGGCCCCCCGGGGGGCTACACCTTC. Amino acid sequence: CASKSPTGPPGGYTF. V is TRBV6-6 and J is TRBJ1-2; tentative D call: TRBD1 (6 bases). Trimming stripped 7 bases from V and 8 bases from J, with 23 bases between. CDR1 is MNHNY, CDR2 SVGAGI, per germline (reference sequence). The CDR3 runs to 15 residues.

The rearrangement links TRBV19 to TRBJ1-5; 7 bases line up with TRBD1. CDR3 size: 14 residues. The ends lost 5 bases at V and 3 bases at J; junction bases unmatched: 4. Looked up from germline, CDR1 is LNHDA and CDR2 is SQIVND (reference sequence). The CDR3 reads CASSVQGPNQPQHF. The CDR3 region has the DNA TGTGCCAGTAGTGTACAGGGGCCCAATCAGCCCCAGCATTTT.

Turning to this clone: The same CDR3 is also encoded by other DNA sequences in this sample. This sequence joins TRBV28 and TRBJ1-5; D is unresolved. This CDR3 comprises 14 residues. CDR1 MDHEN and CDR2 SYDVKM come from the germline V gene. Trimming shortened V by 3 bases and J by 0 bases, and 6 bases separated the two germline ends. DNA for the CDR3: TGTGCCAGCAGTTTTCCCTATAGCAATCAGCCCCAGCATTTT. Its protein product is CASSFPYSNQPQHF.

V gene TRBV5-6 combines with J gene TRBJ2-1; D uncertain. Trimming cost V 2 bases and J 2 bases, with 8 bases left between them. Germline CDR1 is SGHDT and CDR2 is YYEEEE. CDR3 length equals 14 residues. This CDR3 is CASSLQSAYNEQFF. Here the CDR3 DNA reads TGTGCCAGCAGCTTACAATCAGCCTACAATGAGCAGTTCTTC. Using reference TRBV5-6 and TRBJ2-1 for the parts outside the CDR3, the full variable domain is DAGVTQSPTHLIKTRGQQVTLRCSPKSGHDTVSWYQQALGQGPQFIFQYYEEEERQRGNFPDRFSGHQFPNYSSELNVNALLLGDSALYLCASSLQSAYNEQFFGPGTRLTVL.

J is TRBJ2-7 and V is TRBV7-9, with 12 bases matching TRBD2. The CDR3 is 17 residues long. V was pared by 1 base and J by 5 bases, with 9 bases of the junction left unmatched. Per germline, CDR1 SEHNR and CDR2 FQNEAQ (reference sequence). This chain's CDR3 is CASSLGLAGVRLDEQYF. CDR3 DNA sequence: TGTGCCAGCAGCTTAGGACTAGCGGGAGTGAGGTTAGACGAGCAGTACTTC. Complete variable domain (other parts from reference TRBV7-9 and TRBJ2-7): DTGVSQNPRHKITKRGQNVTFRCDPISEHNRLYWYRQTLGQGPEFLTYFQNEAQLEKSRLLSDRFSAERPKGSFSTLEIQRTEQGDSAMYLCASSLGLAGVRLDEQYFGPGTRLTVT.

This chain uses TRBV25-1 with TRBJ2-2; no clear D. From germline, CDR1 is MGHDK and CDR2 SYGVNS. Trimming shortened V by 4 bases and J by 3 bases, and 6 bases separated the two germline ends. This CDR3 region has 13 residues. The CDR3 DNA is TGTGCCAGCAGTGTAGGCTACACCGGGGAGCTGTTTTTT. Its translation: CASSVGYTGELFF. Using reference TRBV25-1 and TRBJ2-2 for the parts outside the CDR3, the full variable domain is EADIYQTPRYLVIGTGKKITLECSQTMGHDKMYWYQQDPGMELHLIHYSYGVNSTEKGDLSSESTVSRIRTEHFPLTLESARPSHTSQYLCASSVGYTGELFFGEGSRLTVL.

This rearrangement joins TRBV11-2 to TRBJ1-2, with D perhaps matching TRBD1 (6 bases). The CDR3 is 14 amino acids. The ends were cut back, 9 bases at V and 3 bases at J, with 17 bases in the middle. The germline CDR1 and CDR2 sequences are SGHAT and FQNNGV. As DNA, the CDR3 is TGTGCCAGTACCCCGGGGGGGCAACACTATGGCTACACCTTC. This gives the protein CASTPGGQHYGYTF.

The rearrangement links TRBV28 to TRBJ1-2, with TRBD1 identical over 8 bases. There are 15 residues in the CDR3. J gave up 5 bases and V 3 bases, and 8 bases lay outside the gene matches. The germline CDR1 and CDR2 sequences are MDHEN and SYDVKM. The DNA of the CDR3 is TGTGCCAGCAGTTTCAAAGTTACAGGGGGGTATGGCTACACCTTC. Translated: CASSFKVTGGYGYTF.

Only a few counts were recorded for this clone. The sample contains more than one DNA sequence encoding this CDR3. This rearrangement joins TRBV18 to TRBJ1-3; D is undetermined. Trimming stripped 6 bases from V and 4 bases from J, with 7 bases between. The germline gives CDR1 KGHSH, CDR2 LQKENI. The CDR3 totals 12 residues. CDR3 sequence (DNA): TGTGCCAGCTCTCCGGCCGGAAACACCATATATTTT. Protein sequence: CASSPAGNTIYF.

This chain links TRBV5-6 with TRBJ2-4; D perhaps matches TRBD1 (5 bases). Germline V CDR1 and CDR2: SGHDT, YYEEEE. The CDR3 consists of 15 residues. V shed 2 bases and J shed 5 bases, with 14 bases lying between them. In nucleotides, the CDR3 is TGTGCCAGCAGCTTAGGGGTGCACTATCAAAACATTCAGTACTTC. It specifies CASSLGVHYQNIQYF.

Written as DNA, the CDR3 is TGTGCCAGCAGTTTACGGACAGGGATGACCGGGGAGCTGTTTTTT. Protein product: CASSLRTGMTGELFF. V usage is TRBV28 and J usage is TRBJ2-2; 8 bases align to TRBD1. The CDR3 runs to 15 residues. Germline V gives CDR1 MDHEN, CDR2 SYDVKM. J gave up 5 bases and V 2 bases, and 4 bases lay outside the gene matches.

This clone was seen just once. The chain employs TRBV9 and TRBJ1-3; D gene uncertain. The CDR3 spans 14 residues. Germline V gene data show CDR1 as SGDLS and CDR2 as YYNGEE. V was trimmed by 0 bases and J by 0 bases, leaving 4 bases between them. The CDR3 spells CASSVASSGNTIYF. CDR3 DNA: TGTGCCAGCAGCGTAGCGAGCTCTGGAAACACCATATATTTT.

Comments on this clone: The junction shows a germline mismatch at one end, possibly a read error. Other DNA sequences in the sample encode the same CDR3. The CDR3: CASTLRGFGNTIYF. The CDR3 DNA follows: TGTGCCAGCACCCTACGCGGTTTCGGAAATACCATATATTTT. The rearrangement links TRBV7-9 to TRBJ1-3; no reliable D call. The CDR3 extends over 14 amino acids. CDR1 is SEHNR and CDR2 is FQNEAQ in the germline V gene (reference sequence).

The chain combines TRBV5-5 with TRBJ2-2; D call uncertain. Trimming took 1 base from V and 3 from J, leaving 7 bases between them. Germline V gene sequence: CDR1 SGHKS, CDR2 YYEKEE (reference sequence). The CDR3 sequence is 14 residues long. The chain's CDR3 is CASSLYDHTGELFF. CDR3 bases: TGTGCCAGCAGCTTGTACGACCACACCGGGGAGCTGTTTTTT. Full variable domain (rest looked up from reference TRBV5-5 and TRBJ2-2): DAGVTQSPTHLIKTRGQQVTLRCSPISGHKSVSWYQQVLGQGPQFIFQYYEKEERGRGNFPDRFSARQFPNYSSELNVNALLLGDSALYLCASSLYDHTGELFFGEGSRLTVL.

This clone was seen a handful of times. Other DNA sequences of this sample code for an identical CDR3. The chain is built from TRBV28 and TRBJ1-1; D gene uncertain. CDR3 length equals 11 residues. Germline assignment: CDR1 MDHEN and CDR2 SYDVKM. Trimming left V 2 bases short and J 4 bases short, with 2 bases between. As DNA, the CDR3 is TGTGCCAGCAGTTTAAGCACTGAAGCTTTCTTT. Residues: CASSLSTEAFF.

The rearrangement links TRBV5-4 to TRBJ2-5; D is possibly TRBD2 (6 bases). The V end was cut by 5 bases, the J end by 5 bases, with 16 bases between. There are 14 residues in the CDR3. Germline assignment: CDR1 SGHNT and CDR2 YYREEE (reference sequence). This CDR3 reads CASRLNQEGETQYF. For the CDR3, the DNA is TGTGCCAGCAGGTTAAATCAGGAGGGGGAGACCCAGTACTTC.